The 18 T cell receptor beta chains below were found in one sample sequenced in a study of T cells after yellow fever vaccination. One entry per CDR3 protein results from TCRdb running MiXCR on the 5' RACE reads. The sample has around 65,000 distinct CDR3 sequences; around 6.2% are singletons. Sequencing used CD4+ T cells sorted from PBMCs, obtained roughly 15 days after the first yellow fever vaccination. These receptors were collected from a man between 18 and 29 years old who received the YFV17D yellow fever vaccine.

This clonotype was seen many times. The chain links TRBV7-2 to TRBJ2-5; 10 bases map to TRBD1. The CDR3 sequence is 14 residues long. Per the germline V gene, CDR1 is SGHTA and CDR2 is FQGNSA. The V segment lost 10 bases and the J segment 4 bases; nucleotides outside the gene matches: 9. The CDR3 DNA is TGTGCCACCTCCCGGGACAGGGGATCAGAGACCCAGTACTTC. Translated: CATSRDRGSETQYF.

This clonotype was counted ten times or more. V and J are TRBV28 and TRBJ1-5; D possibly corresponds to TRBD1 (6 bases). Trimming left V 6 bases short and J 2 bases short, with 20 bases between. CDR3 length: 17 amino acids. Germline values: CDR1 MDHEN, CDR2 SYDVKM. The CDR3 loop is CASRRQVLKMGNQPQHF. CDR3 sequence (DNA): TGTGCCAGCAGGAGACAGGTTCTAAAAATGGGCAATCAGCCCCAGCATTTT. Complete variable domain (other parts from reference TRBV28 and TRBJ1-5): DVKVTQSSRYLVKRTGEKVFLECVQDMDHENMFWYRQDPGLGLRLIYFSYDVKMKEKGDIPEGYSVSREKKERFSLILESASTNQTSMYLCASRRQVLKMGNQPQHFGDGTRLSIL.

This clonotype has a count of ten or more. This chain uses TRBV29-1 with TRBJ2-5; D is possibly TRBD2 (6 bases). This CDR3 comprises 13 residues. CDR1 is SQVTM, CDR2 ANQGSEA, per germline. The V and J ends lost 6 bases and 2 bases respectively, with 13 bases between them. The CDR3 nucleotides read TGCAGCGTCGCGGGACGGTTTCAAGAGACCCAGTACTTC. This translates into CSVAGRFQETQYF.

Many counts were recorded for this clonotype. The V call is TRBV28, the J call TRBJ1-2; unclear D gene. The CDR3 length is 12 residues. The V end was cut by 7 bases, the J end by 8 bases, with 14 bases between. Per the germline V gene, CDR1 is MDHEN and CDR2 is SYDVKM. The CDR3 coding sequence is TGTGCCAGCACCTCGGCGGATCGAGGCTACACCTTC. Its translation: CASTSADRGYTF.

This clonotype was counted many times. The genes are TRBV11-3 and TRBJ1-1; D not resolved. This CDR3 comprises 13 residues. V was shortened by 3 bases and J by 1 base, with 6 bases between the two germline ends. Germline CDR1 reads SGHNT; CDR2 reads YENEEA. The CDR3 DNA reads TGTGCCAGCAGCTTTGGGAAGAACACTGAAGCTTTCTTT. This translates into CASSFGKNTEAFF.

This clonotype appeared many times. The chain recombines TRBV7-2 with TRBJ2-2, with D possibly being TRBD2 (6 bases). Germline loops: CDR1 SGHTA, CDR2 FQGNSA. This CDR3 is built from 16 residues. Trimming took 3 bases from V and 4 from J, leaving 15 bases between them. The CDR3 protein is CASSLGLREPTGELFF. The CDR3 DNA sequence: TGTGCCAGCAGCTTGGGACTTCGGGAGCCCACCGGGGAGCTGTTTTTT. Together with reference TRBV7-2 and TRBJ2-2, the CDR3 gives the full variable domain: GAGVSQSPSNKVTEKGKDVELRCDPISGHTALYWYRQSLGQGLEFLIYFQGNSAPDKSGLPSDRFSAERTGGSVSTLTIQRTQQEDSAVYLCASSLGLREPTGELFFGEGSRLTVL.

This clonotype came up many times. The chain carries TRBV5-1 and TRBJ2-4; D is tentatively TRBD1 or TRBD2 (6 bases each). The germline CDR1 and CDR2 sequences are SGHRS and YFSETQ. This CDR3 has 16 amino acids. V lost 2 bases, J lost 5 bases, and 17 bases lay in between. In DNA form, the CDR3 reads TGCGCCAGCAGCTTAGGGGGGCGCGTTGCGGAAAACATTCAGTACTTC. This sequence encodes CASSLGGRVAENIQYF.

This clonotype occurred many times. This rearrangement joins TRBV7-6 to TRBJ2-1; D may match TRBD1 or TRBD2 (5 bases each). Trimming removed 4 bases at V and 0 bases at J, with 10 bases between. CDR1 is SGHVS, CDR2 FNYEAQ, per germline. CDR3 length: 15 residues. The CDR3 protein is CASSSDGTSYNEQFF. The CDR3, as DNA: TGTGCCAGCAGCTCCGACGGGACCTCCTACAATGAGCAGTTCTTC.

Many counts were recorded for this clonotype. The rearrangement links TRBV19 to TRBJ1-3; D is unclear. From germline, CDR1 is LNHDA and CDR2 SQIVND (reference sequence). CDR3 size: 17 residues. Deletions cut 1 base from V and 0 bases from J, with 13 bases between. The CDR3 sequence is CASSIVAARSSGNTIYF. CDR3 in DNA: TGTGCCAGTAGTATAGTGGCTGCTCGAAGCTCTGGAAACACCATATATTTT.

This clonotype was counted many times. The chain is built from TRBV7-2 and TRBJ2-3, with unresolved D. CDR1 and CDR2 from the germline V gene are SGHTA and FQGNSA. CDR3 length: 11 amino acids. V shed 2 bases and J shed 3 bases, with 0 bases lying between them. The CDR3 nucleotides read TGTGCCAGCAGCTTAACAGATACGCAGTATTTT. Residues: CASSLTDTQYF.

This clonotype was found many times. The CDR3 coding sequence is TGTGCCAGCAGCTCACTAGCGGGGGCTAGCACAGATACGCAGTATTTT. Protein sequence: CASSSLAGASTDTQYF. The chain employs TRBV3-1 and TRBJ2-3, with 11 bases fitting TRBD2. The germline V gene has CDR1 LGHDT and CDR2 YNNKEL (reference sequence). The CDR3 extends over 16 amino acids. Trimming at V came to 5 bases and at J to 0 bases, leaving 4 bases not matched to a gene.

At least ten counts were recorded for this clonotype. The V call is TRBV7-2, the J call TRBJ2-5; D is possibly TRBD2 (5 bases). This CDR3 contains 13 residues. V was shortened by 3 bases and J by 5 bases, with 10 bases between the two germline ends. Germline CDR1 is SGHTA and CDR2 is FQGNSA. This CDR3 reads CASSFPGGETQYF. The CDR3 nucleotides are TGTGCCAGCAGCTTTCCCGGCGGGGAGACCCAGTACTTC.

This clonotype was counted many times. V and J are TRBV24-1 and TRBJ2-5; TRBD1 agrees at 8 bases. With 4 bases clipped from V and 5 bases from J, the junction kept 8 bases outside the gene matches. Germline V gene sequence: CDR1 KGHDR, CDR2 SFDVKD. The CDR3 is made up of 15 amino acids. The CDR3 coding sequence is TGTGCCACCAGTGAAACAGGGGGGAGTGGGGAGACCCAGTACTTC. It specifies CATSETGGSGETQYF.

This clonotype was found many times. CDR3 region: CASSLGWYNEQFF. DNA for the CDR3: TGCGCCAGCAGCTTGGGGTGGTACAATGAGCAGTTCTTC. The rearrangement uses TRBV5-1 and TRBJ2-1; D is ambiguous. V was pared by 0 bases and J by 4 bases, with 5 bases between. Germline CDR1 and CDR2: SGHRS and YFSETQ. The CDR3 extends over 13 amino acids.

This clonotype was seen many times. The V call is TRBV5-1, the J call TRBJ1-6, with D perhaps TRBD1 (6 bases). CDR3 length equals 13 residues. Germline V gives CDR1 SGHRS, CDR2 YFSETQ. Trimming took off 5 bases at V and 7 bases at J, with 10 bases between the two ends. CDR3 residues: CASRDSENSPLHF. CDR3 nucleotide sequence: TGCGCCAGCAGGGACAGCGAAAATTCACCCCTCCACTTT.

This clonotype was detected many times. The chain combines TRBV7-2 with TRBJ2-7; the D gene is possibly TRBD1 (6 bases). This CDR3 region has 16 residues. Germline V gene lookup returns CDR1 SGHTA and CDR2 FQGNSA. V was cut by 0 bases and J by 4 bases, with 16 bases left in between. CDR3 coding DNA: TGTGCCAGCAGCTTAGCGGACAGTTTAGGGGGATACGAGCAGTACTTC. Its translation: CASSLADSLGGYEQYF. The variable domain in full, completed from reference TRBV7-2 and TRBJ2-7, reads GAGVSQSPSNKVTEKGKDVELRCDPISGHTALYWYRQSLGQGLEFLIYFQGNSAPDKSGLPSDRFSAERTGGSVSTLTIQRTQQEDSAVYLCASSLADSLGGYEQYFGPGTRLTVT.

The sample holds many counts of this clonotype. The chain links TRBV7-9 to TRBJ2-2; D may be TRBD2 (5 bases). Germline values: CDR1 SEHNR, CDR2 FQNEAQ (reference sequence). V dropped 5 bases and J dropped 7 bases, with 17 bases sitting between them. The CDR3 length is 15 residues. CDR3 residues: CASSPSSLAGGELFF. CDR3 in DNA: TGTGCCAGCAGCCCTAGCTCCCTAGCCGGCGGGGAGCTGTTTTTT.

This clonotype was counted many times. The chain is built from TRBV27 and TRBJ1-1; D is perhaps TRBD1 (5 bases). The CDR3 runs 12 residues. The germline V and J ends were trimmed by 7 bases and 7 bases, with 13 bases remaining between them. The germline V gene has CDR1 MNHEY and CDR2 SMNVEV (reference sequence). CDR3 nucleotide sequence: TGTGCCAGCAAAGGGACGGGTATTGAAGCTTTCTTT. Encoded protein: CASKGTGIEAFF.